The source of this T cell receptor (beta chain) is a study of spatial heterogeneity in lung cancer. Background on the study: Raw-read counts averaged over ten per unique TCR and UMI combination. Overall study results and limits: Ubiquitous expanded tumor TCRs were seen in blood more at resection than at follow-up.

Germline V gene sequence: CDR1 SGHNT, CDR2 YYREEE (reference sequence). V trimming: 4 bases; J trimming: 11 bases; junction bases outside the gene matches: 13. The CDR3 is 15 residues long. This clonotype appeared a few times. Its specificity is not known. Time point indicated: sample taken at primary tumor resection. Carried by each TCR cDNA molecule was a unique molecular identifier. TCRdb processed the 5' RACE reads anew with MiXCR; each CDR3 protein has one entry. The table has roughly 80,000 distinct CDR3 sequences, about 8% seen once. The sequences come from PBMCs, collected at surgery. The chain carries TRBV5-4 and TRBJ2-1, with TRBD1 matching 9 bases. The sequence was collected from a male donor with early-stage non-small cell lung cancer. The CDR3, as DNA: TGTGCCAGCAGCGATTCGGGACAGGGTAATGCCCAGCAGTTCTTC. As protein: CASSDSGQGNAQQFF.